This T cell receptor beta chain came from a study of vaccination and CD4 T cells after COVID-19 (dated by TCRdb to between 2021 and 2024). Turning to the overall study: In the convalescent cohort there were six males and four females, among whom were two Hispanic individuals, seven Caucasians, two Asians and one multiracial person. Participants received two doses of either the Pfizer-BioNTech BNT162b2 vaccine (n=8) or the Moderna mRNA-1273 vaccine (n=2). Post-COVID blood samples from convalescent patients were collected a median of 101 days after diagnosis, with a range of roughly 35 to 161 days. Post-vaccine blood samples were taken a median of about 77 days after the second vaccine dose, with a range of roughly 13 to 250 days. For stimulating the cultures, overlapping spike peptide pools were used, derived from SARS-CoV-2 as well as from the common cold coronaviruses HCoV-NL63, HCoV-OC43 and HCoV-229E. Control cultures received a CEFX viral epitope pool as the positive control, an HIV-1 Nef peptide pool as the negative control, or no peptide. In fewer than 12 COVID-19 convalescent patients and a few infection-naive healthy vaccine recipients, researchers compared the spike-specific CD4+ TCR repertoire from before mRNA vaccination with the repertoire from after. An earlier paper using these donors assessed, at the TCR clonotype level, memory CD4+ T cell crossreactivity between SARS-CoV-2 and common cold coronavirus spike proteins. Summary of the overall study and its limitations: Of the vaccine-specific clones in convalescent patients, 304 of 307, or nearly all, reacted only to SARS-CoV-2 spike and did not cross-react with common cold coronaviruses. The median count of SARS-CoV-2-reactive clonotypes went up from around 20 after infection to a few dozen after vaccination, although the change was not significant. Relatively few convalescent patients were included in the study, and early timepoints after natural infection were not analyzed. In convalescent patients, a median roughly 87% of post-vaccine SARS-CoV-2-reactive clones were detected only after vaccination, suggesting vaccine-specific priming.

Libraries were prepared through PCR. At the Johns Hopkins FTIC core, DNA from the cultured CD4+ T cells underwent TCR sequencing with the Oncomine TCR Beta short-read assay. The QIAamp micro DNA kit was used to extract genomic DNA from the cultured CD4+ T cells. The Oncomine TCR Beta libraries from cultured CD4+ T cells were pooled using unique dual indexes and then sequenced on an Illumina iSeq 100. The authors processed their data as follows. Non-productive sequences were removed, and CDR3s that did not start with C, did not end with F or W, or were shorter than 7 amino acids were discarded. Antigen-specific clonotypes were identified with the MANAFEST web application by comparing peptide-stimulated wells with reference and other culture wells. An FDR below 0.05, an odds ratio above 5, and a productive frequency above 0.1% in at least two of three replicate wells were required for clones to be considered positive. Cross-reactive clonotypes were defined as significantly expanded in both SARS-CoV-2 spike wells and at least one common cold coronavirus spike condition. Using R version 3.6.1, CDR3 homology was evaluated through Levenshtein distances (stringdist) along with unrooted phylogenetic trees (ape). The public sequencing data were trimmed at Q25 with fastp and processed into clonotypes with MiXCR by TCRdb, which kept only in-frame beta chains. Rows matching on CDR3 protein sequence are summarized as one entry with the most common DNA and genes. The V and J calls were not made by the authors but by TCRdb's processing. This sample is represented by approximately 5,400 distinct CDR3 sequences; roughly two fifths of them were singletons. The ten largest clonotypes hold about 26% of the sample.

The cysteine opens and the phenylalanine closes a CDR3 of 18 amino acids. Kept here is only the CDR3 DNA, which spans 54 bases and is read in frame from base 1. Taken from the germline V gene, the CDR1 and CDR2 loops are KGHSH and LQKENI. From V the trimming removes 3 bases and from J it removes 8 bases, while the gene matches leave 16 bases of the junction unaccounted for. Interpreted using the paper, the treatment or condition label stands for: approximately 10-day PBMC culture with coronavirus spike peptide pools or control peptides (ViraFEST assay). CD4+ T cells from unexposed donors were collected before the COVID-19 pandemic (2011-2018). The ViraFEST assay, used in the study, expanded antigen-specific T cells with peptide pools and then identified the expanded clonotypes through TCR sequencing. Two million PBMCs per well were cultured in IMDM with approximately 5% human AB serum and about 9.7 IU/ml IL-2, plus 10 ug/ml peptide pools. Half of the culture medium was replaced with fresh IL-2-containing medium on days 3 and 7. After 9 to 10 days of culture, CD4+ T cells were isolated by negative selection using the EasySep CD4+ T cell isolation kit. As far as cell numbers permitted, CD4+ T cells from unexposed donors were tested for reactivity against SARS-CoV-2 S and N as well as four spike pools from common cold coronaviruses. Ficoll-Paque Plus gradient centrifugation was used to isolate PBMCs from whole blood, and the isolated PBMCs were then either used fresh or cryopreserved at -140C. Each culture condition was generally run in triplicate wells. Leukapheresis product for the unexposed donors was purchased commercially.

On this clonotype: Its cognate antigen has yet to be identified. Per-base quality was not reported, and no clone a single base away is much larger than it.

The receptor was isolated from a human donor in good health. The chain was built from TRBV18 and TRBJ1-6, with 7 middle bases fitting TRBD1. The sample was CD4+ T cells from blood, cultured in vitro. The CDR3 here reads CASSPLSHSGGSDSPLHF. In nucleotides, the sequence is TGTGCCAGCTCACCGCTATCTCATTCAGGGGGGTCTGATTCACCCCTCCACTTT.